The entry below gives a single TCR beta chain sequence along with its context. Its antigen is unknown. The V end was cut by 5 bases, the J end by 2 bases, with 14 bases between. This CDR3 is built from 15 residues. CDR1 and CDR2 (germline): SGHAT, FQNNGV. What was sequenced were expressed TCRB transcripts, since all of the isolated RNA had been reverse transcribed. TCRdb's table, derived via immunoSEQ multiplex PCR, lists solely in-frame clones and lacks some. The sample contains 250,000 or so clones, more than 65% of which appear only once. The sample comes from a study of beta chain features in type 1 diabetes. The study, taken as a whole, reports: Researchers cautioned that cDNA sequencing could over-represent cells with high TCR expression. In comparison with healthy donors, patients had naive, central memory and Treg TCRB repertoires that appeared more similar.

Sequences were obtained from naive CD4+ T cells from blood. The sequence was obtained from a man aged 25 to 45 in good health. V is TRBV11-2 and J is TRBJ2-3; D possibly matches TRBD1 or TRBD2 (5 bases each). CDR3 DNA: TGTGCCAGCAGCCCGGGACCGCCATACACAGATACGCAGTATTTT. Protein product: CASSPGPPYTDTQYF.